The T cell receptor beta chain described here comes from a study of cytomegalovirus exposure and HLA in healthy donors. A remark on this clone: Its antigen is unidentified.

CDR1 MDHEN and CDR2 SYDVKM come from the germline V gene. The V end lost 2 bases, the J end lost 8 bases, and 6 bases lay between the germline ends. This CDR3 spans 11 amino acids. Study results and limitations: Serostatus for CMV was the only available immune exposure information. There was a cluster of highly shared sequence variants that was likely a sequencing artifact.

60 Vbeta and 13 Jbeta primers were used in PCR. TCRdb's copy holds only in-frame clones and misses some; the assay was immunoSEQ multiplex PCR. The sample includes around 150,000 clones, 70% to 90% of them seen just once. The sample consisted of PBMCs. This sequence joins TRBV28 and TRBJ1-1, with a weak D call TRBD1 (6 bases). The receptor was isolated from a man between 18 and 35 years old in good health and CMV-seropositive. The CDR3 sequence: CASSLQGEAFF. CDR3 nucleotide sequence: TGTGCCAGCAGTTTACAGGGGGAAGCTTTCTTT.